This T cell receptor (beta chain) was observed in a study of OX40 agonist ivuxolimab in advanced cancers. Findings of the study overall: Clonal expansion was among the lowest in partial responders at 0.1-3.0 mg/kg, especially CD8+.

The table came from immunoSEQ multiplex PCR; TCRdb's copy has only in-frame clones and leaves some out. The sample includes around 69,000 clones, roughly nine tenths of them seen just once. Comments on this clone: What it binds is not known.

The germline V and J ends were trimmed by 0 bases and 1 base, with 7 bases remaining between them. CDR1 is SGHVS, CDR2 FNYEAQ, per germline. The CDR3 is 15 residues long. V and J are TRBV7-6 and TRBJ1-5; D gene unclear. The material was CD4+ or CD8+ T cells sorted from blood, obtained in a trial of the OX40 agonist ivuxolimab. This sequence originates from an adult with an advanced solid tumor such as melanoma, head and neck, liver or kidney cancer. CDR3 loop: CASSLAADSNQPQHF. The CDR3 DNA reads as TGTGCCAGCAGCTTAGCTGCGGACAGCAATCAGCCCCAGCATTTT.